Sequencing of this TCR beta chain was carried out in a study of cytomegalovirus exposure and HLA in healthy donors. In its sample, this clone was seen once. CDR1 and CDR2 from the germline V gene are ENHRY and SYGVKD. V lost 8 bases and J lost 1; bases outside the gene matches: 4. The CDR3 is made up of 13 amino acids. PCR employed 60 Vbeta and 13 Jbeta primers. Measured with immunoSEQ multiplex PCR; TCRdb has only the in-frame clones, and not every one. The sample lists 90,000 to 100,000 clones, about 80% occurring once. The chain uses TRBV10-3 and TRBJ2-5; 7 bases are shared with TRBD2. The specimen sequenced was PBMCs. The source is a man aged 35-49 years in good health and CMV-seronegative. The CDR3: CAIGRGIQETQYF. The CDR3 nucleotides read TGTGCCATCGGGCGGGGGATCCAAGAGACCCAGTACTTC.